This TCR beta chain comes out of a study of shared clonotypes between healthy human individuals (dated by TCRdb to 2018 to 2020). With regard to the full study: Two women and three men aged 18 to 49 years were included in the cohort. Per donor, three plates each were used for CD4 naive and CD4 memory, two for CD8 naive, and one for CD8 memory. To estimate repertoire size and how much clonotype sharing occurs between individuals, the study deeply sequenced the blood TCR repertoires of 4 to 6 healthy adults. Libraries were prepared and TCR repertoires were sequenced by different laboratories using diverse techniques, in order to increase sequencing depth and limit assay-specific biases. Per donor, leukapheresis produced somewhere between about 0.94 and 9 billion PBMCs.

CD8 naive samples consisted of CD45RO-negative cells that were positively selected for CCR7, yielding a CD45RA+CCR7+ population without TemRA cells. Donors were healthy HIV-negative adults with no recently reported acute infections or vaccinations. Every donor was a Caucasian adult living in Nashville, Tennessee, USA. Blood was obtained by leukapheresis, after which PBMCs were separated by Ficoll-Histopaque density gradient centrifugation and cryopreserved in liquid nitrogen vapor phase. Analytical flow cytometry was used to check the purity and quantity of each magnetically sorted T cell population. Each sorted fraction had its genomic DNA isolated and then quantified by UV absorbance on a Nanodrop 2000c. CDR1 and CDR2 are read off the germline V gene as SGHTA and FQGNSA. The CDR3 starts with the cysteine, ends with the phenylalanine, and has 16 residues. Just CDR3 DNA is preserved here, 48 bases in frame from base 1. V is pared back by 1 base and J by 1 base, with 13 bases lying between the germline termini.

TCR CDR3 regions were amplified from genomic DNA by multiplex PCR using the deep immunoSEQ assay. Genomic DNA extracted from each cell subset was distributed evenly over all wells of several immunoSEQ 96-well plates, and each plate served as one replicate. For sorted subsets, about 200 ng genomic DNA, equal to about 30,000 T cell genomes, was loaded into each replicate PCR. The purified libraries were quantified using a Qubit 3.0 fluorometer, sized with a Bioanalyzer 2100, and then quantified again using the KAPA Library Quantification kit. Every immunoSEQ 96-well plate was sequenced on a separate single-read 150-cycle Illumina NextSeq 550 flow cell. Per the authors' processing: Because the immunoSEQ output included only junctional sequences and no quality scores, the filtering could not be the same as the filtering used for full-length reads. Sequences were annotated with PyIR, a Python wrapper for IgBLAST v1.9, and V/J genes and CDR3 were assigned using IMGT germline references. Any read was removed if the V/J assignment was weak (E-value above 1e-6), the CDR3 was missing, or the read contained stop codons, out-of-frame junctions, or ambiguous translated residues. A V3J clonotype was defined by an identical inferred V gene, J gene, and CDR3 amino acid sequence. To compute the percentage overlap between repertoires, the number of shared unique clonotypes was divided by the size of the smaller repertoire. Richness of each repertoire was evaluated using RTK rarefaction, the Chao1 estimator, and Recon v2.1 estimates of unobserved clonotypes. Generation probabilities were computed with OLGA for all TCRbeta clonotypes obtained by the gDNA method from several donors. Drawn from immuneACCESS, this table holds only the in-frame rearrangements with V and J called that TCRdb kept. Clones are partly lost; checked studies trace under half to an unresolved V gene and leave the rest unexplained. That table gives V, J and clone size, and the DNA gave D and trimming. Here the sample has just over 2,000,000 clones; over 85% occur a single time. The leading ten clones occupy 1.1% of the sample.

On this clone itself: Its antigen target is currently unknown. No much larger clonotype is one base removed from it; base qualities were not supplied.

Findings and caveats that apply to the study as a whole: Pairwise subsampling indicated that sequencing depth was expected to affect the degree of clonotype sharing among donors. Even with the large sequencing depth, rarefaction of the sorted-subset datasets indicated that sequencing was incomplete. Around 5% of naive CD4, around 3.5% of naive CD8, about 2.4% of memory CD4, and around 0.4% of memory CD8 clonotypes were shared across several donors. Sampling was restricted to blood, and TCR repertoires in tissue are likely to differ from TCR repertoires in blood. Larger estimated clonotype richness was generally found for naive subsets than for memory subsets. Compared with non-shared clonotypes, clonotypes shared by all four sorted-subset donors had higher generation probabilities. The small number of donors limited the genetic and exposure-history diversity represented.

Material: naive CD8+ T cells sorted from blood. The intended sense of this specimen's cell subset or site label: CD45RA+CCR7+. The sequence came from a man aged 18 to 30 in good health. The chain was built from TRBV7-2 and TRBJ2-5, with no confident D gene call. The sequence in DNA is TGTGCCAGCAGCTTAGAGGTTGGGCGGTCCCAAGAGACCCAGTACTTC. Its amino acids are CASSLEVGRSQETQYF.